The TCR beta chain under discussion was sequenced for a study of T cell responses to AZD1222 COVID-19 vaccine. Notes on the study in general: Possibly, clonal diversity was underestimated; donors were largely white British and included more females.

Sequencing used immunoSEQ multiplex PCR; TCRdb keeps in-frame clones, though not all of them. This table has 150,000 to 200,000 clones, over 85% appearing once. This CDR3 is 10 amino acids long. V was cut by 8 bases and J by 9 bases, with 7 bases left in between. Germline V gene lookup returns CDR1 LNHDA and CDR2 SQIVND (reference sequence). As concerns this clone: The antigen remains undetermined.

Source: peripheral blood, taken on day 0 of AZD1222 vaccination. J is TRBJ2-2 and V is TRBV19; D call uncertain. This receptor was identified in an adult in good health. Here the CDR3 DNA reads TGTGCCAGTGGTAGCAGGGAGCTGTTTTTT. This codes for CASGSRELFF.